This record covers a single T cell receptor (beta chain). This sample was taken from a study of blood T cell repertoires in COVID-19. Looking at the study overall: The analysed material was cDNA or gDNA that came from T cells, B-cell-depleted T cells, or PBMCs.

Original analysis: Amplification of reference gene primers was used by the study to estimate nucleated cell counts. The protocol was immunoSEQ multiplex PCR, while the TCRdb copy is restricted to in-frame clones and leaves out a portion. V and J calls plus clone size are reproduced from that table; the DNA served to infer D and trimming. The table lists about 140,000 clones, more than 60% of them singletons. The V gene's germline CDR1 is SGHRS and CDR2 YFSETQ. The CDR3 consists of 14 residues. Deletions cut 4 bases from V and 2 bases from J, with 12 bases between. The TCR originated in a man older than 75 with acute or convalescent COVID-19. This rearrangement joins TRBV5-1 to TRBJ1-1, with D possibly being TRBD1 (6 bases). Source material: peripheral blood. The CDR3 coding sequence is TGCGCCAGCAGCCTGACAGGATCCAACACTGAAGCTTTCTTT. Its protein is CASSLTGSNTEAFF.